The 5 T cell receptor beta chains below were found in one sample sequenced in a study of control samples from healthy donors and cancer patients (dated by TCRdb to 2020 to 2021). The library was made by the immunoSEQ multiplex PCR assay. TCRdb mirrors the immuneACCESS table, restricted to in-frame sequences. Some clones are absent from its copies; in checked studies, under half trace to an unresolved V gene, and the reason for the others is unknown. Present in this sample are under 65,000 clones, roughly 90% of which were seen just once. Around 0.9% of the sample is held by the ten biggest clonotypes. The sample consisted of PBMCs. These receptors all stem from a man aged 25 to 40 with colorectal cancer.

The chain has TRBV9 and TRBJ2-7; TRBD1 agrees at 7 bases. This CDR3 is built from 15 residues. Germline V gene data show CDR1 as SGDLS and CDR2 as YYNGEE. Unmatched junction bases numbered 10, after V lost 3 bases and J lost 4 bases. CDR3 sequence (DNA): TGTGCCAGCAGCGCGGGACAGACATCCCTATACGAGCAGTACTTC. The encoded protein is CASSAGQTSLYEQYF. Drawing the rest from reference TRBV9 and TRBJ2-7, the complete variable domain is DSGVTQTPKHLITATGQRVTLRCSPRSGDLSVYWYQQSLDQGLQFLIQYYNGEERAKGNILERFSAQQFPDLHSELNLSSLELGDSALYFCASSAGQTSLYEQYFGPGTRLTVT.

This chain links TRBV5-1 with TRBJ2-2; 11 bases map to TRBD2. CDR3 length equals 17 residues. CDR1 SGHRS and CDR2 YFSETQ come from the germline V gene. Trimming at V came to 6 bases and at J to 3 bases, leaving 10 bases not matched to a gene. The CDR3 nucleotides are TGCGCCAGCACCCCCCGGACTAGCGGGTATTACACCGGGGAGCTGTTTTTT. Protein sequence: CASTPRTSGYYTGELFF.

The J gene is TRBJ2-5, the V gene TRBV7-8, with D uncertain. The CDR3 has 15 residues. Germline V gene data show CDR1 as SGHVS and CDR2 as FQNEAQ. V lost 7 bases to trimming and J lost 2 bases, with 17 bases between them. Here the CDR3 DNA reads TGTGCCAGCATACCCAGAGAGGCCTTACAAGAGACCCAGTACTTC. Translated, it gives CASIPREALQETQYF.

CDR3 protein: CASSLDGVTSTDTQYF. In DNA form, the CDR3 reads TGCGCCAGCAGCTTGGACGGGGTAACTAGCACAGATACGCAGTATTTT. The V gene is TRBV5-1, the J gene TRBJ2-3; D is perhaps TRBD2 (5 bases). The V end lost 0 bases, the J end lost 0 bases, and 11 bases lay between the germline ends. This CDR3 region has 16 residues. Germline assignment: CDR1 SGHRS and CDR2 YFSETQ.

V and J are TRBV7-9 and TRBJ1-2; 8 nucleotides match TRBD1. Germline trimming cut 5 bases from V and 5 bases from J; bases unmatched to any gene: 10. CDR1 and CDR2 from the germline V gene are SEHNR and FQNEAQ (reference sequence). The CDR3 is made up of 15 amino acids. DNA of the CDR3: TGTGCCAGCAGCCTCGGACAGGGAACGATTTATGGCTACACCTTC. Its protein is CASSLGQGTIYGYTF.